Listed here is a single T cell receptor (beta chain). Authors' analysis steps: Reference gene primer amplification gave nucleated cell count estimates. Method: immunoSEQ multiplex PCR; TCRdb's copy keeps in-frame clones and lacks some. For V, J and clone size, that table is used; D and trimming come from the DNA. This table has about 180,000 clones, roughly 87% appearing once. The sample belongs to a study of blood T cell repertoires in COVID-19. Overall study context: From the United States, Italy and Spain came samples of acute and convalescent COVID-19. PBMCs, B-cell-depleted T cells, or T cells provided the cDNA or gDNA that made up the material.

Looked up from germline, CDR1 is SGHRS and CDR2 is YFSETQ. CDR3 length: 22 residues. V shed 1 base and J 0 bases; nucleotides not matched to a gene: 13. Sequencing was done on a sample of peripheral blood. This clonotype was obtained from a woman aged 45 to 65 with acute or convalescent COVID-19. The chain employs TRBV5-1 and TRBJ2-6, with 13 bases matching TRBD2. In DNA, the CDR3 is TGCGCCAGCAGCTTGTTACCGGGACTAGCGGGGAAGAGGGGCTCTGGGGCCAACGTCCTGACTTTC. As protein: CASSLLPGLAGKRGSGANVLTF.